This T cell receptor (beta chain) emerged from a study of regulatory T cells in long-lasting Graves disease. Across the whole study: Those Graves' patients who were newly diagnosed had been on antithyroid drugs under 3 months.

Time point described: newly diagnosed GD, antithyroid drugs for less than 3 months. Researchers made the TCR library from RNA that was extracted from PBMCs. Points from the study as a whole: Blood alone, not thyroid tissue, was studied.

Comments on this clonotype: As yet, its antigen is unknown.

CDR3 regions were amplified by Arm-PCR using iRepertoire HTBI primers to build TCR beta libraries. One entry per CDR3 protein, called by TCRdb with MiXCR from the multiplex PCR reads. Here the sample spans roughly 320,000 distinct CDR3 sequences, approximately 15% being singletons. This sample also appeared in a second study, on T cells in Graves' hyperthyroidism and ophthalmopathy. As reported in that work: Most thyroid clonotypes with frequency above 0.001 were detected in blood.

The sample consisted of peripheral blood mononuclear cells (PBMCs), taken at new diagnosis, from a patient treated with antithyroid drugs. The sequence was obtained from a middle-aged man with Graves disease.

The CDR3 here is CASSQVRGSLYEQYF. CDR3 nucleotides: TGTGCCAGCAGCCAAGTCAGGGGGAGTCTCTACGAGCAGTACTTC. This chain uses TRBV4-2 with TRBJ2-7; 7 bases fit TRBD1. V gave up 1 base and J gave up 3 bases; unmatched junction bases: 6. Germline loops: CDR1 LGHNA, CDR2 YNFKEQ. This CDR3 contains 15 residues.